The 25 T cell receptor beta chains in this list originate from one sample, sequenced in a study of chemoradiotherapy in HPV16-positive cancers. Some clones are missing from TCRdb's copy, which holds only in-frame ones; the method was immunoSEQ multiplex PCR. The data contain about 15,000 clones, approximately 86% of them singletons. The material sequenced was blood, taken from a patient who underwent chemoradiotherapy. These receptors were collected from a human donor with HPV-associated anogenital cancer.

As DNA, the CDR3 is TGTGCCAGCAGCTTGACCCCGGGGCAGGGGGCTAATGAGCAGTTCTTC. It encodes CASSLTPGQGANEQFF. This chain uses TRBV7-2 with TRBJ2-1; 8 nucleotides match TRBD1. The CDR3 consists of 16 residues. The germline V gene encodes CDR1 SGHTA and CDR2 FQGNSA. The V segment lost 3 bases and the J segment 7 bases; nucleotides outside the gene matches: 11.

This clone was detected only a few times. The same CDR3 is also encoded by other DNA sequences in this sample. The rearrangement uses TRBV2 and TRBJ1-5; D not resolved. Germline V gene lookup returns CDR1 SNHLY and CDR2 FYNNEI. This CDR3 comprises 14 residues. Trimming pared 2 bases from V and 0 bases from J, leaving 5 bases between. CDR3 region: CASSEINSNQPQHF. The DNA for the CDR3 is TGTGCCAGCAGTGAAATCAATAGCAATCAGCCCCAGCATTTT.

The table lists this clone with a few counts. The chain has TRBV4-1 and TRBJ1-1; tentative D call: TRBD1 (5 bases). CDR1 and CDR2 from the germline V gene are MGHRA and YSYEKL. This CDR3 has 16 residues. The V and J ends lost 1 base and 8 bases respectively, with 20 bases between them. This CDR3 reads CASSQVGGTPLKEAFF. The CDR3, as DNA: TGCGCCAGCAGCCAAGTAGGCGGGACTCCCCTAAAGGAAGCTTTCTTT.

This clone is a singleton in its sample. The V gene is TRBV2, the J gene TRBJ1-3; the D gene is possibly TRBD1 (5 bases). The V end was cut by 6 bases, the J end by 0 bases, with 12 bases between. The CDR3 extends over 15 amino acids. Germline assignment: CDR1 SNHLY and CDR2 FYNNEI. The CDR3 loop reads CASRPDIFSGNTIYF. Here the CDR3 DNA reads TGTGCCAGCAGACCGGACATATTCTCTGGAAACACCATATATTTT.

This chain links TRBV30 with TRBJ1-1; TRBD1 might be the D (5 bases). V was pared by 3 bases and J by 4 bases, with 9 bases between. Germline V lookup: CDR1 GTSNPN, CDR2 SVGIG (reference sequence). The CDR3 is 12 residues long. As DNA, the CDR3 is TGTGCCTGGAGAGGGAGGGGCACTGAAGCTTTCTTT. Its protein is CAWRGRGTEAFF. Full variable domain (outside the CDR3, taken from reference TRBV30 and TRBJ1-1): SQTIHQWPATLVQPVGSPLSLECTVEGTSNPNLYWYRQAAGRGLQLLFYSVGIGQISSEVPQNLSASRPQDRQFILSSKKLLLSDSGFYLCAWRGRGTEAFFGQGTRLTVV.

This clone was picked up one time. The rearrangement joins TRBV6-5 to TRBJ2-1, with TRBD2 matching 7 bases. J was trimmed by 0 bases and V by 6 bases; bases with no gene match: 5. The length of the CDR3 is 15 residues. Germline CDR1 reads MNHEY; CDR2 reads SVGAGI. The CDR3 reads CASRAGGSSYNEQFF. The CDR3 coding sequence is TGTGCCAGCAGGGCCGGGGGGAGCTCCTACAATGAGCAGTTCTTC.

The V and J genes are TRBV7-2 and TRBJ1-2, with no clear D. V lost 0 bases to trimming and J lost 2 bases, with 7 bases between them. Germline CDR1 is SGHTA and CDR2 is FQGNSA. There are 14 residues in the CDR3. In DNA form, the CDR3 reads TGTGCCAGCAGCTTAGCTCCAGGAAACTATGGCTACACCTTC. This sequence encodes CASSLAPGNYGYTF. Complete variable domain (other parts from reference TRBV7-2 and TRBJ1-2): GAGVSQSPSNKVTEKGKDVELRCDPISGHTALYWYRQSLGQGLEFLIYFQGNSAPDKSGLPSDRFSAERTGGSVSTLTIQRTQQEDSAVYLCASSLAPGNYGYTFGSGTRLTVV.

The V call is TRBV5-1, the J call TRBJ2-7; D unresolved. Germline CDR1 is SGHRS and CDR2 is YFSETQ. The CDR3 extends over 17 amino acids. Trimming removed 3 bases from V and 0 bases from J, with 19 bases in between. Here the CDR3 DNA reads TGCGCCAGCAGCTCAGGAAGCTTTGGTGGCAGCTCCTACGAGCAGTACTTC. Translating it yields CASSSGSFGGSSYEQYF.

This clone was seen a single time. This rearrangement joins TRBV28 to TRBJ2-5; D is unclear. This CDR3 is 14 amino acids long. CDR1 and CDR2 from the germline V gene are MDHEN and SYDVKM. The germline V and J ends were trimmed by 6 bases and 11 bases, with 22 bases remaining between them. The CDR3 loop reads CASSPGRWRNGQYF. CDR3 DNA: TGTGCCAGCAGCCCCGGTCGGTGGCGTAATGGGCAGTACTTC.

The V gene is TRBV6-6, the J gene TRBJ1-4, with 7 nucleotides matching TRBD1. V lost 2 bases to trimming and J lost 0 bases; unmatched junction nucleotides: 0. Germline values: CDR1 MNHNY, CDR2 SVGAGI (reference sequence). The CDR3 totals 15 residues. The CDR3 coding sequence is TGTGCCAGCAGTTACACAGGGGCAACTAATGAAAAACTGTTTTTT. As protein: CASSYTGATNEKLFF.

This clone came up once. The CDR3: CSVTYSYEQYF. CDR3 coding DNA: TGCAGCGTGACGTACTCCTACGAGCAGTACTTC. The J gene is TRBJ2-7, the V gene TRBV29-1; D not resolved. CDR1 and CDR2 from the germline V gene are SQVTM and ANQGSEA. With 6 bases removed from V and 0 bases from J, the gap between germline ends came to 6 bases. The CDR3 is 11 amino acids.

The chain uses TRBV15 and TRBJ1-1, with TRBD1 identical over 10 bases. The CDR3 sequence is 16 residues long. J gave up 1 base and V 5 bases, and 7 bases lay outside the gene matches. CDR1 and CDR2 (germline): LNHNV, YYDKDF (reference sequence). The CDR3 coding sequence is TGTGCCACCAGCCCCGGGGACAGGGGAAGGAACACTGAAGCTTTCTTT. Protein product: CATSPGDRGRNTEAFF.

The table lists this clone with a count of one. This chain links TRBV5-1 with TRBJ1-4, with D unresolved. Trimming took 5 bases from V and 5 from J, leaving 10 bases between them. CDR3 length: 13 residues. Germline lookup yields CDR1 SGHRS and CDR2 YFSETQ. This CDR3 reads CASRGVTNEKLFF. The CDR3 bases are TGCGCCAGCAGGGGAGTGACCAATGAAAAACTGTTTTTT. The complete variable domain, with remaining parts taken from reference TRBV5-1 and TRBJ1-4, reads KAGVTQTPRYLIKTRGQQVTLSCSPISGHRSVSWYQQTPGQGLQFLFEYFSETQRNKGNFPGRFSGRQFSNSRSEMNVSTLELGDSALYLCASRGVTNEKLFFGSGTQLSVL.

This clone was counted a single time. The V and J genes are TRBV28 and TRBJ1-3; D ambiguous. Per the germline V gene, CDR1 is MDHEN and CDR2 is SYDVKM. Trimming took off 5 bases at V and 0 bases at J, with 11 bases between the two ends. The CDR3 loop spans 15 amino acids. The CDR3 region has the DNA TGTGCCAGCAGTGGTACAGCCCACTCTGGAAACACCATATATTTT. Amino acid sequence: CASSGTAHSGNTIYF.

This clone came up once. The genes are TRBV5-1 and TRBJ1-1; 7 bases are shared with TRBD1. V trimming: 0 bases; J trimming: 1 base; junction bases outside the gene matches: 6. Germline V gene data show CDR1 as SGHRS and CDR2 as YFSETQ. CDR3 length: 16 residues. The CDR3 sequence is CASSLAGPGGNTEAFF. The CDR3 DNA follows: TGCGCCAGCAGCTTGGCCGGTCCAGGGGGGAACACTGAAGCTTTCTTT.

The chain combines TRBV5-1 with TRBJ1-1, with D hard to call. Trimming shortened V by 0 bases and J by 5 bases, and 11 bases separated the two germline ends. Germline loops: CDR1 SGHRS, CDR2 YFSETQ. The CDR3 runs to 14 residues. In nucleotides, the CDR3 is TGCGCCAGCAGCTTGGAGCGGGGAGGTACTGAAGCTTTCTTT. As protein: CASSLERGGTEAFF.

The chain recombines TRBV7-6 with TRBJ2-7; 9 positions match TRBD1. J gave up 4 bases and V 5 bases, and 9 bases lay outside the gene matches. The germline V gene encodes CDR1 SGHVS and CDR2 FNYEAQ. CDR3 size: 15 residues. The chain's CDR3 is CASSPSGDRAYEQYF. In DNA, the CDR3 is TGTGCCAGCAGCCCATCGGGGGACAGGGCTTACGAGCAGTACTTC. The full variable domain, with the rest looked up from reference TRBV7-6 and TRBJ2-7, is GAGVSQSPRYKVTKRGQDVALRCDPISGHVSLYWYRQALGQGPEFLTYFNYEAQQDKSGLPNDRFSAERPEGSISTLTIQRTEQRDSAMYRCASSPSGDRAYEQYFGPGTRLTVT.

This clone was picked up a small number of times. This sequence joins TRBV10-1 and TRBJ2-5; weak D call: TRBD2 (6 bases). V was clipped by 3 bases and J by 4 bases, with 12 bases between them. Germline lookup yields CDR1 WNHNN and CDR2 SYGVQD (reference sequence). CDR3 length equals 14 residues. The CDR3 here is CASSDAGRGETQYF. The CDR3 DNA follows: TGCGCCAGCAGTGATGCGGGGCGCGGAGAGACCCAGTACTTC.

This sequence joins TRBV10-3 and TRBJ1-1; D call uncertain. The ends were cut back, 1 base at V and 0 bases at J, with 6 bases in the middle. Germline-derived CDR1 and CDR2 are ENHRY and SYGVKD. CDR3 length equals 14 residues. CDR3 in amino acids: CAISEYKLNTEAFF. In nucleotides, the CDR3 is TGTGCCATCAGTGAGTACAAATTGAACACTGAAGCTTTCTTT.

The chain combines TRBV7-9 with TRBJ2-4, with TRBD2 matching 12 bases. J gave up 6 bases and V 1 base, and 7 bases lay outside the gene matches. CDR3 length equals 17 residues. The germline V gene encodes CDR1 SEHNR and CDR2 FQNEAQ (reference sequence). CDR3: CASSLGLAGAEGNIQYF. The CDR3 DNA sequence: TGTGCCAGCAGCTTAGGACTAGCGGGAGCGGAGGGAAACATTCAGTACTTC.

The chain carries TRBV28 and TRBJ2-2, with D possibly matching TRBD1 (6 bases). Germline CDR1 and CDR2: MDHEN and SYDVKM. V lost 6 bases to trimming and J lost 5 bases, with 13 bases between them. The length of the CDR3 is 14 residues. The CDR3 DNA sequence: TGTGCCAGCAGGTACAGGGCGATGACCGGGGAGCTGTTTTTT. This sequence encodes CASRYRAMTGELFF.

The gene calls are TRBV4-1 and TRBJ1-1, with D tentatively TRBD1 (5 bases). V gave up 1 base and J gave up 1 base, with 16 bases separating them. CDR1 and CDR2 from the germline V gene are MGHRA and YSYEKL. This CDR3 has 17 amino acids. The CDR3 sequence is CASSQVLAGASNTEAFF. CDR3 coding DNA: TGCGCCAGCAGCCAAGTTTTGGCTGGGGCCTCGAACACTGAAGCTTTCTTT.

A note on this clone: One end of the junction fails to match germline, which may point to a read error. The CDR3 sequence is CASSLAGFLDTGELFF. DNA for the CDR3: TGTGCTAGCAGCTTAGCGGGGTTTCTGGATACCGGGGAGCTGTTTTTT. The chain is built from TRBV7-7 and TRBJ2-2, with 8 bases that match TRBD2. Looked up from germline, CDR1 is SSHAT and CDR2 is FNYEAQ (reference sequence). This CDR3 spans 16 amino acids.

The CDR3 loop is CASRADRGSEAFF. The CDR3, as DNA: TGCGCCAGCAGAGCCGACAGGGGTTCTGAAGCTTTCTTT. V usage is TRBV5-1 and J usage is TRBJ1-1; 8 bases are shared with TRBD1. V shed 5 bases, J shed 6 bases, and the junction held 6 bases outside the gene matches. The CDR3 has 13 residues. Germline V lookup: CDR1 SGHRS, CDR2 YFSETQ.

The chain links TRBV2 to TRBJ2-7; 7 bases line up with TRBD1. This CDR3 comprises 14 residues. The germline gives CDR1 SNHLY, CDR2 FYNNEI. After removal of 7 bases from V and 1 base from J, the junction contained 7 bases not matched to a gene. The CDR3 loop is CASKGTVTSYEQYF. The CDR3 DNA follows: TGTGCCAGCAAGGGGACAGTTACTTCCTACGAGCAGTACTTC. Supplemented by reference TRBV2 and TRBJ2-7, the full variable domain reads EPEVTQTPSHQVTQMGQEVILRCVPISNHLYFYWYRQILGQKVEFLVSFYNNEISEKSEIFDDQFSVERPDGSNFTLKIRSTKLEDSAMYFCASKGTVTSYEQYFGPGTRLTVT.